This T cell receptor beta chain was recorded in a study of vaccination and CD4 T cells after COVID-19. Sequencing of DNA taken from cultured CD4+ T cells relied on the Oncomine TCR Beta short-read assay. Each CDR3 protein gets one entry after TCRdb re-called the PCR reads with MiXCR. The sample lists more than 20,000 distinct CDR3 sequences, about 40% seen once, with roughly 4.9% in the top ten. The time point was: late sampling 161 to 241 days after vaccination in a few convalescent patients. As for treatment: approximately 11-day PBMC culture with coronavirus spike peptide pools or control peptides (ViraFEST assay). After removal of 3 bases from V and 7 bases from J, the junction contained 3 bases not matched to a gene. The CDR3 length is 12 residues. Germline-derived CDR1 and CDR2 are DFQATT and SNEGSKA (reference sequence). As for this clonotype: Its target is not known.

This specimen consisted of CD4+ T cells from blood, cultured in vitro, obtained about 7 months after SARS-CoV-2 vaccination. The source is a human donor who had recovered from COVID-19. The V call is TRBV20-1, the J call TRBJ2-1, with 7 bases matching TRBD1. CDR3 protein: CSASQGVNEQFF. Here the CDR3 DNA reads TGCAGTGCTAGTCAGGGGGTGAATGAGCAGTTCTTC.